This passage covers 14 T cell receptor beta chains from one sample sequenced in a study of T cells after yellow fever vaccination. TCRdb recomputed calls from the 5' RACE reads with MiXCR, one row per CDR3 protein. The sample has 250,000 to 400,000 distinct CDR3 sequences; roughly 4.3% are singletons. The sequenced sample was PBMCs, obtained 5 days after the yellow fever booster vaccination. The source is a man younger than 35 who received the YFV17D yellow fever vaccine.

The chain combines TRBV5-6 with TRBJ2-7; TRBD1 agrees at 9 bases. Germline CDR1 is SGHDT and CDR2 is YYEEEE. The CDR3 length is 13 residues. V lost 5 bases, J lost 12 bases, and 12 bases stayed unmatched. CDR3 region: CASSFRDRDIRYF. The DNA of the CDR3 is TGTGCCAGCAGTTTCCGGGACAGGGACATCCGGTACTTC.

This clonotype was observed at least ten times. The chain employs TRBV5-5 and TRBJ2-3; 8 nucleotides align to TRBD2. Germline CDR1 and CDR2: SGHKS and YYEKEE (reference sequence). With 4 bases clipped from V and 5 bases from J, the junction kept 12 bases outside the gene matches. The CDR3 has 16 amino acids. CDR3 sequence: CASSQAGSGEVDTQYF. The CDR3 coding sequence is TGTGCCAGCAGCCAAGCAGGTAGCGGGGAGGTAGATACGCAGTATTTT.

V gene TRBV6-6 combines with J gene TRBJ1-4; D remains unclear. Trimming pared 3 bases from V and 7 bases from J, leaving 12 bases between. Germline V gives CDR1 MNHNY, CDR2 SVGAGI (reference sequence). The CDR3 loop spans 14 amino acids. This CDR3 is CASSYSDRAEKLFF. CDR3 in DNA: TGTGCCAGCAGTTATTCCGACCGGGCTGAAAAACTGTTTTTT.

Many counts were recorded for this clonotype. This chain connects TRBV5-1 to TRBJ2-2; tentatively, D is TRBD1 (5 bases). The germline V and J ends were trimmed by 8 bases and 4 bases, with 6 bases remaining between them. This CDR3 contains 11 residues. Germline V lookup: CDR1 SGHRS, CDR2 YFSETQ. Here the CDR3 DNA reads TGCGCCAGTCAGGGCACCGGGGAGCTGTTTTTT. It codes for CASQGTGELFF.

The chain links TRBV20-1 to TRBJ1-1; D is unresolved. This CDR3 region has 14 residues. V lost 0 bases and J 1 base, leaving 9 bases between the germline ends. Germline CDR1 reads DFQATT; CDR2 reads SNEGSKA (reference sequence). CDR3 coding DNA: TGCAGTGCTAGAGAACTCAGTAAGAACACTGAAGCTTTCTTT. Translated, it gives CSARELSKNTEAFF.

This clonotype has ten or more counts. Here the CDR3 reads CASTQGTGGLKTQYF. The CDR3 nucleotides are TGTGCCAGCACCCAAGGGACAGGGGGCCTGAAGACCCAGTACTTC. This chain links TRBV12-3 or TRBV12-4 with TRBJ2-5, with 12 bases fitting TRBD1. This CDR3 is built from 15 residues. The J segment lost 6 bases and the V segment lost 7 bases, leaving 9 bases of the junction unmatched.

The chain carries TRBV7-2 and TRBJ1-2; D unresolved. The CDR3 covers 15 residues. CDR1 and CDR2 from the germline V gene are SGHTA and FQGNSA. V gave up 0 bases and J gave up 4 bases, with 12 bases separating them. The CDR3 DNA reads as TGTGCCAGCAGCTTAGCGAACAGTCCACCCTATGGCTACACCTTC. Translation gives CASSLANSPPYGYTF. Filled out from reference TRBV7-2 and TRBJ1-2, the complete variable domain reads GAGVSQSPSNKVTEKGKDVELRCDPISGHTALYWYRQSLGQGLEFLIYFQGNSAPDKSGLPSDRFSAERTGGSVSTLTIQRTQQEDSAVYLCASSLANSPPYGYTFGSGTRLTVV.

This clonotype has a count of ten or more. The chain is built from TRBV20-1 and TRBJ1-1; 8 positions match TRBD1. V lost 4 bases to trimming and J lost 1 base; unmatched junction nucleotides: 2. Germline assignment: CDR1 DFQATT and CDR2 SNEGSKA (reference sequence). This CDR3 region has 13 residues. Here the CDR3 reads CSATGQGNTEAFF. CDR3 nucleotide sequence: TGCAGTGCTACTGGACAGGGGAACACTGAAGCTTTCTTT.

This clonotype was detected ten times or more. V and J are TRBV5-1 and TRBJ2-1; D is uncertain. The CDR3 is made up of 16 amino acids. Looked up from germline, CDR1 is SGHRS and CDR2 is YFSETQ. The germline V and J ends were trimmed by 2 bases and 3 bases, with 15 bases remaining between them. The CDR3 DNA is TGCGCCAGCAGCTTCACAAAGGACCCCGGCTACAATGAGCAGTTCTTC. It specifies CASSFTKDPGYNEQFF.

The CDR3 region has the DNA TGTGCCAGCAGACTTAGGACAGGGGGCGTATGCAATCAGCCCCAGCATTTT. It translates to CASRLRTGGVCNQPQHF. The chain links TRBV7-4 to TRBJ1-5; 11 bases are shared with TRBD1. The CDR3 is 17 residues long. With 6 bases clipped from V and 2 bases from J, the junction kept 9 bases outside the gene matches. The germline V gene encodes CDR1 SGHVT and CDR2 SQSDAQ.

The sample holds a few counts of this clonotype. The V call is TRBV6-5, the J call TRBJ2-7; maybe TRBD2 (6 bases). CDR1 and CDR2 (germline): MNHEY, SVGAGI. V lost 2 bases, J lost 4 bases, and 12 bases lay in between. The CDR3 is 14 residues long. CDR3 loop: CASSYASTRYEQYF. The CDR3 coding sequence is TGTGCCAGCAGTTACGCCTCGACTAGATACGAGCAGTACTTC.

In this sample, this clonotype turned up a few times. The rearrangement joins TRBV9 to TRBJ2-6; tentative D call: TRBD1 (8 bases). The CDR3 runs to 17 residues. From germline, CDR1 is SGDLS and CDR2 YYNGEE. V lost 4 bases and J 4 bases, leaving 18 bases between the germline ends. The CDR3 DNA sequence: TGTGCCAGCAGCTCGGGACAGGCAGCGGGGGGGGCCAACGTCCTGACTTTC. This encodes CASSSGQAAGGANVLTF.

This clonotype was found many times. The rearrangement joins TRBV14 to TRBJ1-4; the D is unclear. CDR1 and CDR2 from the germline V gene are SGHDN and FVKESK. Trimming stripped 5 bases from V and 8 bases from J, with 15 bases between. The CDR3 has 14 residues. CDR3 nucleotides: TGTGCCAGCAGCAATCACGGGCAGTCAGAAAAACTGTTTTTT. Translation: CASSNHGQSEKLFF.

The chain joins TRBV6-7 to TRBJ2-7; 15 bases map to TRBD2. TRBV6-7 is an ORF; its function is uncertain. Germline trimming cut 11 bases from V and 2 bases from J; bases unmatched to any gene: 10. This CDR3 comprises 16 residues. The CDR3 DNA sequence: TGTGCCGCTCCGGGACTAGCGGGGGGCATGACCTACGAGCAGTACTTC. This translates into CAAPGLAGGMTYEQYF.